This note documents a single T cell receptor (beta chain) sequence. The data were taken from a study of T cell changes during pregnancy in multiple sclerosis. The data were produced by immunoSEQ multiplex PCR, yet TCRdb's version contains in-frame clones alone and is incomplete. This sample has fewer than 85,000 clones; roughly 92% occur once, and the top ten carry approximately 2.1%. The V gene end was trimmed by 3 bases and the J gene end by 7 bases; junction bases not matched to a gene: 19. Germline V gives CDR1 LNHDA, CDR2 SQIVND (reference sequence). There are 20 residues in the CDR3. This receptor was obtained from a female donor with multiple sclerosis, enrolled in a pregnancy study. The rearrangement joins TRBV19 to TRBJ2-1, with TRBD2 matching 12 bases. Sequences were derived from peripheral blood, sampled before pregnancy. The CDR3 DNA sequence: TGTGCCAGTAGTATTAAACGTTTCCCGACTAGCGGGAGCTTGAGGAATGAGCAGTTCTTC. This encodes CASSIKRFPTSGSLRNEQFF.